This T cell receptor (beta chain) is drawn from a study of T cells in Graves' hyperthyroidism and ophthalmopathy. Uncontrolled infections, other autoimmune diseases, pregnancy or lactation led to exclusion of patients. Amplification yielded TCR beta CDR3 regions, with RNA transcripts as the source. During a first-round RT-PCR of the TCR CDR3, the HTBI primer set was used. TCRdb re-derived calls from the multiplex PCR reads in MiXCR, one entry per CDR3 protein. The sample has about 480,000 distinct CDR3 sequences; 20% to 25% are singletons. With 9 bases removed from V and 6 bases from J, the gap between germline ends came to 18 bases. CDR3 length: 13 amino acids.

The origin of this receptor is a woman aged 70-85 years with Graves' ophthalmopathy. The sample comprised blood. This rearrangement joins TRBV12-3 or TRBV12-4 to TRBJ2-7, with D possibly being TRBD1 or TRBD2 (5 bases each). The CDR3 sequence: CARRSKTRGEQYF. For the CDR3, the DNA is TGTGCCAGGCGCTCGAAAACTAGGGGCGAGCAGTACTTC.